What follows describes a single T cell receptor (beta chain). Antigen: not known. The source of the sample is a study of T cell responses to AZD1222 COVID-19 vaccine. Study-wide points: Recipients of AZD1222 seropositive at baseline numbered only 6 or 7. The study found Spike-specific TCR breadth and depth rose after two AZD1222 doses.

The CDR3 length is 15 residues. Per germline, CDR1 MRHNA and CDR2 SNTAGT. Trimming pared 6 bases from V and 0 bases from J, leaving 14 bases between. Measured with immunoSEQ multiplex PCR; TCRdb has only the in-frame clones, and not every one. The data contain around 120,000 clones, 80% to 90% of them seen just once; the ten biggest clones take up roughly 1.7%. The specimen was peripheral blood, collected on day 0 of AZD1222 vaccination. The receptor was isolated from an adult in good health. The chain is built from TRBV6-4 and TRBJ1-1, with D possibly being TRBD1 (5 bases). The CDR3 sequence is CASRRPKGMNTEAFF. CDR3 in DNA: TGTGCCAGCAGGAGGCCTAAGGGGATGAACACTGAAGCTTTCTTT.